This T cell receptor (beta chain) originates from a study of T-cell reconstitution after alpha-beta-depleted transplantation in children. V lost 2 bases and J lost 2; bases outside the gene matches: 4. Looked up from germline, CDR1 is LGHNA and CDR2 is YNFKEQ. The CDR3 is 16 amino acids. It was with unique molecular identifiers that the TCRbeta library was prepared. MiXCR was run by TCRdb on the PCR reads, yielding one entry per CDR3 protein. The data contain around 680,000 distinct CDR3 sequences, approximately 16% of them singletons. This clonotype has a handful of counts. The clonotype was recovered from a human donor who donated a stem cell graft to a child with acute myeloid leukemia. The specimen comprised PBMCs from the stem cell graft donor, sampled from the stem cell graft. The chain combines TRBV4-2 with TRBJ2-1; 9 bases fit TRBD1. In DNA form, the CDR3 reads TGTGCCAGCAGCCAACGACAGGGGGAAACCTACAATGAGCAGTTCTTC. Its translation: CASSQRQGETYNEQFF.